A selection of T cell receptor beta chains follows, all from one sample in a study of T cells in Graves' hyperthyroidism and ophthalmopathy. TCRdb independently ran MiXCR on the multiplex PCR reads; one entry per CDR3 protein. The repertoire consists of about 400,000 distinct CDR3 sequences, with more than 14% occurring once and the leading ten covering about 20%. The sample taken for sequencing was blood. These TCRs come from a young woman with Graves' ophthalmopathy. Both conserved end residues are trimmed from each CDR3. Fields, in order: J gene, CDR3 length, V gene, CDR3 protein.

TRBJ2-5,18,TRBV6-1,ASRNAQGSRGSVERETQY
TRBJ1-4,13,TRBV19,ASSPRGRLNEKLF
TRBJ1-2,13,TRBV19,ASNLGGNVNYGYT
TRBJ2-2,13,TRBV6-1,ASSPLTGSTGELF
TRBJ1-4,12,TRBV4-1,ASSLGGGTEKLF
TRBJ2-5,13,TRBV3-1,ASSQLAGGVETQY
TRBJ2-5,11,TRBV7-9,ASSFIAGETQY
TRBJ1-5,14,TRBV19,ASSADRVGGNQPQH
TRBJ2-1,14,TRBV11-2,ASSPQALASYNEQF
TRBJ1-1,13,TRBV10-3,AISEFWGKVAEAF